These 30 T cell receptor beta chains originate from one sample sequenced in a study of blood T cell repertoires in COVID-19. Produced via immunoSEQ multiplex PCR; TCRdb's table is partial and in-frame only. The sample has 250,000 to 300,000 clones; 75% to 90% are singletons. The source material was peripheral blood. Every receptor here comes from a woman aged 40 to 50 with acute or convalescent COVID-19.

The V and J genes are TRBV18 and TRBJ2-2, with 7 bases lining up with TRBD1. V shed 3 bases and J 2 bases; nucleotides not matched to a gene: 3. The CDR3 extends over 15 amino acids. Germline lookup yields CDR1 KGHSH and CDR2 LQKENI. CDR3 loop: CASSPGTVNTGELFF. In DNA, the CDR3 is TGTGCCAGCTCACCGGGGACAGTTAACACCGGGGAGCTGTTTTTT.

V usage is TRBV18 and J usage is TRBJ2-6; tentative D call: TRBD2 (6 bases). V lost 1 base to trimming and J lost 4 bases, with 11 bases between them. This CDR3 spans 16 amino acids. Germline lookup yields CDR1 KGHSH and CDR2 LQKENI. The CDR3 nucleotides are TGTGCCAGCTCACCACTTGACGGGGGAGGGGCCAACGTCCTGACTTTC. Translation: CASSPLDGGGANVLTF.

This chain joins TRBV30 and TRBJ1-4, with TRBD1 identical over 7 bases. The CDR3 has 16 amino acids. The trim removed 0 bases at V and 8 bases at J, leaving 12 bases unmatched. Germline V CDR1 and CDR2: GTSNPN, SVGIG (reference sequence). The CDR3 DNA reads TGTGCCTGGAGTGTAGCGGGCAGGGGGTGGCTGGAAAAACTGTTTTTT. Residues: CAWSVAGRGWLEKLFF.

The gene calls are TRBV29-1 and TRBJ2-1, with unresolved D. The germline V gene encodes CDR1 SQVTM and CDR2 ANQGSEA. Trimming stripped 1 base from V and 5 bases from J, with 15 bases between. The CDR3 is made up of 15 amino acids. CDR3 DNA: TGCAGCGTTGAAGGGGTTTCTCGGAGCGACAATGAGCAGTTCTTC. This gives the protein CSVEGVSRSDNEQFF.

The chain combines TRBV5-1 with TRBJ2-1; 7 bases match TRBD1. J gave up 1 base and V 6 bases, and 7 bases lay outside the gene matches. The CDR3 is 15 amino acids. The V gene's germline CDR1 is SGHRS and CDR2 YFSETQ. CDR3 DNA: TGCGCCAGCAACCGGGACAGCCAGTCCTACAATGAGCAGTTCTTC. This encodes CASNRDSQSYNEQFF.

V is TRBV30 and J is TRBJ1-6; TRBD1 aligns across 7 bases. CDR3 size: 14 residues. The trim removed 5 bases at V and 13 bases at J, leaving 14 bases unmatched. The germline V gene encodes CDR1 GTSNPN and CDR2 SVGIG (reference sequence). CDR3 residues: CAWDTGAPGVPLHF. The DNA for the CDR3 is TGTGCCTGGGATACAGGGGCGCCAGGAGTTCCCCTCCACTTT.

The chain has TRBV12-3 or TRBV12-4 and TRBJ1-2; the D gene is possibly TRBD1 (6 bases). The V gene lost 1 base and the J gene lost 6 bases, with 9 bases spanning the gap. The CDR3 is 13 residues long. As DNA, the CDR3 is TGTGCCAGCAGTTTAGGGGACACCCATGGCTACACCTTC. It encodes CASSLGDTHGYTF.

Details on this clone: The sample holds other DNA sequences that translate to the same CDR3. This rearrangement joins TRBV5-4 to TRBJ1-2; 8 bases align to TRBD1. The ends lost 0 bases at V and 3 bases at J; junction bases unmatched: 1. Germline lookup yields CDR1 SGHNT and CDR2 YYREEE (reference sequence). This CDR3 is built from 14 residues. CDR3 sequence: CASSLDRGDYGYTF. CDR3 nucleotides: TGTGCCAGCAGCTTGGACAGGGGGGACTATGGCTACACCTTC.

Only one count was recorded for this clone. The chain uses TRBV4-1 and TRBJ2-5; perhaps TRBD1 as D (6 bases). The germline gives CDR1 MGHRA, CDR2 YSYEKL. V was shortened by 0 bases and J by 5 bases, with 13 bases between the two germline ends. The length of the CDR3 is 15 residues. CDR3 bases: TGCGCCAGCAGCCAAGAGCCGGGACACGGGGAGACCCAGTACTTC. It translates to CASSQEPGHGETQYF.

This chain uses TRBV6-4 with TRBJ2-2, with a weak D call TRBD2 (5 bases). This CDR3 spans 14 amino acids. CDR1 is MRHNA, CDR2 SNTAGT, per germline. The germline V and J ends were trimmed by 7 bases and 6 bases, with 15 bases remaining between them. Here the CDR3 reads CASMRDFSSGELFF. The CDR3 nucleotides are TGTGCCAGCATGAGGGATTTTAGCTCCGGGGAGCTGTTTTTT.

This clone was seen just once. The J gene is TRBJ1-2, the V gene TRBV4-1; maybe TRBD1 (6 bases). CDR1 is MGHRA and CDR2 is YSYEKL in the germline V gene. CDR3 length equals 17 residues. V dropped 5 bases and J dropped 4 bases, with 23 bases sitting between them. CDR3 amino acids: CASSEQLLRDTPYGYTF. Here the CDR3 DNA reads TGCGCCAGCAGCGAACAGTTACTCCGGGACACCCCCTATGGCTACACCTTC.

The J gene is TRBJ1-4, the V gene TRBV28, with 8 bases matching TRBD1. V trimming: 8 bases; J trimming: 8 bases; junction bases outside the gene matches: 13. Germline V gene sequence: CDR1 MDHEN, CDR2 SYDVKM. The CDR3 runs to 15 residues. Here the CDR3 DNA reads TGTGCCAGCGGACACTCCGGGACAGGAGGCGAAAAACTGTTTTTT. This encodes CASGHSGTGGEKLFF.

This chain links TRBV28 with TRBJ1-2, with TRBD1 identical over 11 bases. Unmatched junction bases numbered 16, after V lost 6 bases and J lost 4 bases. The germline gives CDR1 MDHEN, CDR2 SYDVKM. The CDR3 runs to 18 residues. CDR3 bases: TGTGCCAGCAGAAGATCGGGACAGGGGGATGAACGGGGCTATGGCTACACCTTC. It encodes CASRRSGQGDERGYGYTF.

The chain has TRBV19 and TRBJ2-2; TRBD2 agrees at 7 bases. The V gene end was trimmed by 10 bases and the J gene end by 6 bases; junction bases not matched to a gene: 11. Germline CDR1 LNHDA, CDR2 SQIVND (reference sequence). The CDR3 is 14 residues long. Written as DNA, the CDR3 is TGTGCCACCCTCGAGGCTAGCGGCCCCGGGGAGCTGTTTTTT. The encoded protein is CATLEASGPGELFF. Full variable domain (rest looked up from reference TRBV19 and TRBJ2-2): DGGITQSPKYLFRKEGQNVTLSCEQNLNHDAMYWYRQDPGQGLRLIYYSQIVNDFQKGDIAEGYSVSREKKESFPLTVTSAQKNPTAFYLCATLEASGPGELFFGEGSRLTVL.

J is TRBJ1-4 and V is TRBV27, with a tentative D call TRBD1 (5 bases). Germline CDR1 MNHEY, CDR2 SMNVEV (reference sequence). This CDR3 spans 14 amino acids. Trimming cost V 4 bases and J 7 bases, with 13 bases left between them. This chain's CDR3 is CASSSGQGGEKLFF. The CDR3 nucleotides are TGTGCCAGCAGTTCTGGGCAGGGAGGTGAAAAACTGTTTTTT.

V is TRBV3-1 (or the pseudogene TRBV3-2) and J is TRBJ2-5; D not resolved. The ends were cut back, 1 base at V and 5 bases at J, with 8 bases in the middle. Per the germline V gene, CDR1 is LGHDT and CDR2 is YNNKEL (reference sequence). The CDR3 has 13 amino acids. CDR3 loop: CASSQGSRETQYF. The CDR3, as DNA: TGTGCCAGCAGCCAAGGGTCTCGGGAGACCCAGTACTTC.

V is TRBV4-1 and J is TRBJ2-1, with D perhaps matching TRBD1 (6 bases). V lost 1 base and J 15 bases, leaving 19 bases between the germline ends. From germline, CDR1 is MGHRA and CDR2 YSYEKL. The CDR3 spans 14 residues. As DNA, the CDR3 is TGCGCCAGCAGCCAAGTCACGGACAGCCCCAGTCTGTTCTTC. Translated, it gives CASSQVTDSPSLFF.

The rearrangement uses TRBV11-3 and TRBJ2-7; TRBD2 might be the D (6 bases). V was clipped by 5 bases and J by 3 bases, with 14 bases between them. This CDR3 comprises 14 residues. In germline, CDR1 is SGHNT, CDR2 YENEEA. The CDR3 reads CASSLTAGNYEQYV. DNA for the CDR3: TGTGCCAGCAGCCTAACGGCGGGGAACTACGAGCAGTACGTC.

The chain employs TRBV27 and TRBJ1-6; 9 bases align to TRBD1. This CDR3 is 14 amino acids long. Germline lookup yields CDR1 MNHEY and CDR2 SMNVEV (reference sequence). Trimming cost V 2 bases and J 10 bases; bases outside gene matches: 3. Here the CDR3 reads CASSLRTGVSPLHF. DNA of the CDR3: TGTGCCAGCAGTTTAAGGACAGGGGTGTCACCCCTCCACTTT.

V and J are TRBV28 and TRBJ1-5; TRBD1 aligns across 7 bases. This CDR3 comprises 15 residues. Germline V gene lookup returns CDR1 MDHEN and CDR2 SYDVKM. With 6 bases clipped from V and 1 base from J, the junction kept 6 bases outside the gene matches. CDR3: CASRWGRGSNQPQHF. CDR3 coding DNA: TGTGCCAGCAGGTGGGGCAGGGGGAGCAATCAGCCCCAGCATTTT.

For the CDR3, the DNA is TGTGCCAGCAGCCTCAGGGGCTTACGGCAGGGGGCCGTCTCGGGGGCCAACGTCCTGACTTTC. It yields the protein CASSLRGLRQGAVSGANVLTF. V is TRBV9 and J is TRBJ2-6, with 8 bases lining up with TRBD1. V dropped 4 bases and J dropped 4; count of bases not matched to a gene: 22. This CDR3 is built from 21 residues. The germline V gene encodes CDR1 SGDLS and CDR2 YYNGEE.

The chain joins TRBV15 to TRBJ2-1; TRBD2 matches 13 bases. Germline V gene data show CDR1 as LNHNV and CDR2 as YYDKDF (reference sequence). CDR3 size: 16 residues. V gave up 5 bases and J gave up 2 bases; unmatched junction bases: 3. The CDR3 spells CATSRTSGGAYNEQFF. As DNA, the CDR3 is TGTGCCACCAGCCGCACTAGCGGGGGGGCCTACAATGAGCAGTTCTTC.

This clone appeared once. The CDR3 loop is CASSITPARGGFGYTF. The CDR3 DNA reads TGTGCCAGTAGTATAACCCCGGCACGGGGGGGTTTTGGCTACACCTTC. The chain joins TRBV19 to TRBJ1-2; perhaps TRBD1 as D (5 bases). Germline assignment: CDR1 LNHDA and CDR2 SQIVND (reference sequence). This CDR3 contains 16 residues. The V gene lost 2 bases and the J gene lost 7 bases, with 20 bases spanning the gap.

This rearrangement joins TRBV10-3 to TRBJ2-3; D call uncertain. There are 13 residues in the CDR3. The ends were cut back, 6 bases at V and 1 base at J, with 8 bases in the middle. Germline V lookup: CDR1 ENHRY, CDR2 SYGVKD. CDR3 protein: CAIRVSGTDTQYF. CDR3 coding DNA: TGTGCCATCAGGGTGAGCGGCACAGATACGCAGTATTTT.

The chain employs TRBV5-8 and TRBJ1-5; 9 nucleotides match TRBD1. Trimming took 4 bases from V and 5 from J; bases not matched to a gene: 10. Germline V lookup: CDR1 SGHTS, CDR2 YDEGEE. This CDR3 is built from 16 residues. CDR3 DNA: TGTGCCAGCAGCAAATCCGGGACAGGGCCCTATCAGCCCCAGCATTTT. This gives the protein CASSKSGTGPYQPQHF. Complete variable domain (other parts from reference TRBV5-8 and TRBJ1-5): EAGVTQSPTHLIKTRGQQATLRCSPISGHTSVYWYQQALGLGLQFLLWYDEGEERNRGNFPPRFSGRQFPNYSSELNVNALELEDSALYLCASSKSGTGPYQPQHFGDGTRLSIL.

This sequence joins TRBV7-8 and TRBJ1-2; 7 bases align to TRBD1. Germline lookup yields CDR1 SGHVS and CDR2 FQNEAQ. Unmatched junction bases numbered 12, after V lost 1 base and J lost 1 base. The CDR3 length is 18 residues. The CDR3, as DNA: TGTGCCAGCAGCTTAGGGAGCATAGGGGGCGAGTATAACTATGGCTACACCTTC. It yields the protein CASSLGSIGGEYNYGYTF. The variable domain in full, with the rest retrieved from reference TRBV7-8 and TRBJ1-2, is GAGVSQSPRYKVAKRGQDVALRCDPISGHVSLFWYQQALGQGPEFLTYFQNEAQLDKSGLPSDRFFAERPEGSVSTLKIQRTQQEDSAVYLCASSLGSIGGEYNYGYTFGSGTRLTVV.

The chain recombines TRBV4-1 with TRBJ2-5; D is unresolved. V lost 1 base, J lost 5 bases, and 8 bases lay in between. Germline-derived CDR1 and CDR2 are MGHRA and YSYEKL. The CDR3 runs to 13 residues. CDR3 in amino acids: CASSQGDWETQYF. The CDR3, as DNA: TGCGCCAGCAGCCAAGGAGATTGGGAGACCCAGTACTTC.

The V call is TRBV18, the J call TRBJ1-2, with TRBD1 identical over 7 bases. The trim removed 3 bases at V and 6 bases at J, leaving 7 bases unmatched. The CDR3 loop spans 14 amino acids. From germline, CDR1 is KGHSH and CDR2 LQKENI. For the CDR3, the DNA is TGTGCCAGCTCACCGACAGGGAGTAGACATGGCTACACCTTC. Translated: CASSPTGSRHGYTF.

This rearrangement joins TRBV12-3 or TRBV12-4 to TRBJ1-2; TRBD1 agrees at 8 bases. The CDR3 is made up of 13 amino acids. V lost 5 bases, J lost 6 bases, and 5 bases stayed unmatched. In DNA form, the CDR3 reads TGTGCCAGCAGTCCAATGGGACAGGATGGCTACACCTTC. It translates to CASSPMGQDGYTF.

The chain couples TRBV19 to TRBJ1-1; D unresolved. With 0 bases removed from V and 8 bases from J, the gap between germline ends came to 10 bases. This CDR3 spans 13 amino acids. CDR1 LNHDA and CDR2 SQIVND come from the germline V gene (reference sequence). CDR3 DNA sequence: TGTGCCAGTAGTATAGATCGGAGACGGGAAGCTTTCTTT. This sequence encodes CASSIDRRREAFF.